The 12 T cell receptor beta chains presented below share a single source sample, sequenced in a study of blood T cell repertoires in COVID-19. Profiled with immunoSEQ multiplex PCR; TCRdb holds only in-frame clones, not every one. The sample has roughly 300,000 clones; approximately 90% are singletons. Source material: PBMCs or T cells enriched from blood (not recorded which). Receptors were obtained from a man under 40 who had recovered from COVID-19.

The chain combines TRBV5-1 with TRBJ2-3, with D possibly being TRBD1 (6 bases). Per germline, CDR1 SGHRS and CDR2 YFSETQ. There are 16 residues in the CDR3. Trimming removed 0 bases from V and 0 bases from J, with 11 bases in between. CDR3 DNA sequence: TGCGCCAGCAGCTTGGGTGGGGGCGCGAGCACAGATACGCAGTATTTT. Translated: CASSLGGGASTDTQYF.

The chain is built from TRBV28 and TRBJ1-3; D gene uncertain. Trimming removed 8 bases at V and 2 bases at J, with 13 bases between. Germline-derived CDR1 and CDR2 are MDHEN and SYDVKM. CDR3 size: 14 residues. The CDR3 here is CASGPDYPGNTIYF. The CDR3 region has the DNA TGTGCCAGCGGACCTGACTATCCTGGAAACACCATATATTTT.

The V gene is TRBV14, the J gene TRBJ1-1; the D is unclear. This CDR3 contains 13 residues. CDR1 SGHDN and CDR2 FVKESK come from the germline V gene. Trimming left V 3 bases short and J 4 bases short, with 9 bases between. CDR3 region: CASSQSGTTEAFF. The CDR3 DNA reads TGTGCCAGCAGCCAGTCGGGTACCACTGAAGCTTTCTTT.

The chain links TRBV7-9 to TRBJ2-7, with TRBD1 matching over 11 bases. Germline V lookup: CDR1 SEHNR, CDR2 FQNEAQ (reference sequence). Trimming took 5 bases from V and 6 from J; bases not matched to a gene: 6. The CDR3 totals 14 residues. The DNA of the CDR3 is TGTGCCAGCAGCCACCGGACAGGGGGCGGCGAGCAGTACTTC. Protein sequence: CASSHRTGGGEQYF.

This clone has a handful of counts. In DNA form, the CDR3 reads TGTGCCAGCACCTGGACTAGCGGGAGCCGATACTACAATGAGCAGTTCTTC. Translated: CASTWTSGSRYYNEQFF. The chain combines TRBV2 with TRBJ2-1, with 13 bases identical to TRBD2. CDR1 and CDR2 from the germline V gene are SNHLY and FYNNEI. The CDR3 contains 17 residues. Trimming took 7 bases from V and 3 from J; bases not matched to a gene: 9.

The V and J genes are TRBV5-1 and TRBJ1-4, with TRBD1 matching 7 bases. Unmatched junction bases numbered 15, after V lost 4 bases and J lost 12 bases. Germline V CDR1 and CDR2: SGHRS, YFSETQ. This CDR3 region has 15 residues. CDR3 in amino acids: CASSPGQSEREELFF. For the CDR3, the DNA is TGCGCCAGCAGCCCGGGACAGAGCGAACGTGAGGAACTGTTTTTT.

CDR3 coding DNA: TGTGCCAGCAGTACCAGCCTCAGGGAATTTGGCTACACCTTC. This sequence encodes CASSTSLREFGYTF. This rearrangement joins TRBV27 to TRBJ1-2; perhaps TRBD1 as D (5 bases). Trimming took off 5 bases at V and 7 bases at J, with 17 bases between the two ends. Germline assignment: CDR1 MNHEY and CDR2 SMNVEV (reference sequence). This CDR3 is built from 14 residues.

The rearrangement joins TRBV7-9 to TRBJ1-2; 7 bases agree with TRBD1. Germline CDR1 reads SEHNR; CDR2 reads FQNEAQ (reference sequence). The CDR3 is 15 amino acids. The V and J ends lost 11 bases and 0 bases, in that order; junction bases with no gene match: 12. This CDR3 reads CAGQDLRYTNYGYTF. Written as DNA, the CDR3 is TGTGCCGGACAGGACTTGAGGTATACTAACTATGGCTACACCTTC.

The chain uses TRBV13 and TRBJ2-5; 14 bases fit TRBD2. This CDR3 region has 17 residues. CDR1 is PRHDT, CDR2 FYEKMQ, per germline (reference sequence). Trimming at V came to 5 bases and at J to 5 bases, leaving 10 bases not matched to a gene. CDR3 nucleotide sequence: TGTGCCAGCAGCAGACGACTAGCGGGAGGGCCGGGGGAGACCCAGTACTTC. Translated, it gives CASSRRLAGGPGETQYF.

The rearrangement joins TRBV10-3 to TRBJ1-2; D not resolved. The CDR3 runs 12 residues. Trimming shortened V by 6 bases and J by 8 bases, and 13 bases separated the two germline ends. Looked up from germline, CDR1 is ENHRY and CDR2 is SYGVKD. CDR3 DNA: TGTGCCATCAGCGGAGTGGTAGGAGGCTACACCTTC. Amino acids: CAISGVVGGYTF.

Here the CDR3 reads CASSSHSPETGTSGIYEQYF. In DNA form, the CDR3 reads TGCGCCAGCAGCTCCCACTCCCCCGAAACCGGGACTAGCGGGATATACGAGCAGTACTTC. The genes are TRBV4-1 and TRBJ2-7; 13 nucleotides agree with TRBD2. The CDR3 is 20 residues long. The J segment lost 4 bases and the V segment lost 5 bases, leaving 20 bases of the junction unmatched. Germline CDR1 reads MGHRA; CDR2 reads YSYEKL.

This sequence joins TRBV4-1 and TRBJ1-5; D is unresolved. With 4 bases removed from V and 3 bases from J, the gap between germline ends came to 16 bases. Germline V CDR1 and CDR2: MGHRA, YSYEKL. This CDR3 has 16 residues. The CDR3 coding sequence is TGCGCCAGCAGCCTATACCAATCAGGTGACAATCAGCCCCAGCATTTT. It is translated as CASSLYQSGDNQPQHF.